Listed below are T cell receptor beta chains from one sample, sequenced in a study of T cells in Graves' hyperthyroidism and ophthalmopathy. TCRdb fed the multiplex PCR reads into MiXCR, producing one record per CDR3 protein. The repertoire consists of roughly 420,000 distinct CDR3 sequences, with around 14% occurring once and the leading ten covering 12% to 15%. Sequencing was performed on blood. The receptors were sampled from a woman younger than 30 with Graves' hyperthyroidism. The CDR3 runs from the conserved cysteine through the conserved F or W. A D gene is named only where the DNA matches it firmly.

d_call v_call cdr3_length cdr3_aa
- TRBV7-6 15 CASSAAGGTAYEQYF
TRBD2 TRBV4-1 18 CASSQGREGYVDTGELFF
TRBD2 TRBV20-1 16 CSARASVAGAQDTQYF
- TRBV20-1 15 CSAKRTARGNQPQHF
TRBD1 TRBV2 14 CASSEDRGRDTQYF
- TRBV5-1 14 CASSSGKGDEKLFF
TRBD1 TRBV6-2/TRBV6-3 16 CASSYGTGGFNQPQHF
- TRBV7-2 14 CASSSTSTWETQYF
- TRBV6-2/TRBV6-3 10 CASKRETQYF
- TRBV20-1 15 CSARGWPGKDTEAFF
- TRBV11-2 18 CASSLYPRDPTSNYGYTF
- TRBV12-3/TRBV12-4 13 CASSLGRYSPLHF
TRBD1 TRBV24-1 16 CATSDLGQGSTDTQYF
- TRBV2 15 CAGRIRQAANQPQHF
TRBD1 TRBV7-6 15 CASSGGTGGYNEQFF
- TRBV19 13 CASSIQGDTEAFF
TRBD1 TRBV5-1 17 CASSLASTGGDVYGYTF
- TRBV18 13 CASSPASTDTQYF
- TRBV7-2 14 CASSFRDTLREQYF
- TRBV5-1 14 CASSRGIGNTEAFF
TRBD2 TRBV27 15 CASSFLGGGHNEQFF
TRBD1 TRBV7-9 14 CASRTGEANTEAFF
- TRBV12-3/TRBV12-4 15 CASSFGGASVGEQYF
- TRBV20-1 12 CSVAPTQETQYF
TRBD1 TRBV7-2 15 CASSSRQGRNQPQHF
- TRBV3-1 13 CASSQSVLYEQYF
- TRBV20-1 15 CSARRRVGGNTEAFF
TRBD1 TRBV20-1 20 CSARESSGTGFLSGANVLTF
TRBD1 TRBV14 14 CASSRGQGAYGYTF
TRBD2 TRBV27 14 CASGRLAGVYEQYF
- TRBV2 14 CASGLDRVKTEAFF
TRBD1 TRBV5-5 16 CASSPRQGIVNSPLHF
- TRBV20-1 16 CSATALDGSSGDTIYF
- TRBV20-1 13 CSARDSAGSPLHF
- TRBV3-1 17 CASSQTHHGGAREKLFF
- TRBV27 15 CASSSNRDSNQPQHF
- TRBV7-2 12 CASRKYTGELFF
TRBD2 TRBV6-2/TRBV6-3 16 CASTLNGAGGQETQYF
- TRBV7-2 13 CASSFLGGVGYTF
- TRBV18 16 CASSPQTVPTYNEQFF
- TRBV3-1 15 CASSHEGLGKNIQYF
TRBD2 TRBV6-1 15 CASTPGTSGSNEQFF
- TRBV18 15 CASSRSRDTAYEQYF
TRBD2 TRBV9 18 CASSVVGLAGGPTDTQYF
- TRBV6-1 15 CASSRGAPVQDIQYF
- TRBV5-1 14 CASSPDYRTGELFF
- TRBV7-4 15 CASSFDCQSNQPQHF
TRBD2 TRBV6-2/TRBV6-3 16 CASSGRMLSGANIQYF
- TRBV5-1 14 CASSSPGPSNEQFF
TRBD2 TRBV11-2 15 CASTRTSVTYNEQFF
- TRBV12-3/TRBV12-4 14 CASTRTSTTSEAFF
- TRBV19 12 CASRQRSYGYTF
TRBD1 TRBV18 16 CASSHLRTGHTDTQYF
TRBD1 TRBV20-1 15 CSARVGQGVGNEQFF
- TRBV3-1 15 CASSQDSGGATEAFF
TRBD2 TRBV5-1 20 CASSLMASGEGGSSYNEQFF
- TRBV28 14 CASRQDSNGLGYTF